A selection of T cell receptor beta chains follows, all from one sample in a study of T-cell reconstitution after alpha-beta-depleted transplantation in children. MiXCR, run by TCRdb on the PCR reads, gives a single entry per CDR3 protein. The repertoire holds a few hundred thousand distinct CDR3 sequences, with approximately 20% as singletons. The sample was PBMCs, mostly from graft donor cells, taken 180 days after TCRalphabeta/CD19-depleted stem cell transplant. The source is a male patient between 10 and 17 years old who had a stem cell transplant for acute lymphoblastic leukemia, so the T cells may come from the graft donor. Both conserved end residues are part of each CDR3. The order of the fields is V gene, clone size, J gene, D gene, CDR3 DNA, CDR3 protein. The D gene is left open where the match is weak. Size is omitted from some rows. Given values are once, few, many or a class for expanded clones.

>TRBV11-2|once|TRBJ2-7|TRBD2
TGTGCCAGCAGCACATGGACTAGCGGCTACGAGCAGTACTTC
CASSTWTSGYEQYF
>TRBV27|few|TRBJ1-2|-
TGTGCCAGCAGCTCCTGGGGGGAGGGACTGGATGGCTACACCTTC
CASSSWGEGLDGYTF
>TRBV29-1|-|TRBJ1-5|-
TGCAGCGTCGGGTTGGCAGGTTCAAATCAGCCCCAGCATTTT
CSVGLAGSNQPQHF
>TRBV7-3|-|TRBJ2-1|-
TGTGCCAGCAGAAGAGAGGACAACATTTACAATGAGCAGTTCTTC
CASRREDNIYNEQFF
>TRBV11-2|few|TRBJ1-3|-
TGTGCCAGCAGCTACAGTAGCTTCTCTGGAAACACCATATATTTT
CASSYSSFSGNTIYF
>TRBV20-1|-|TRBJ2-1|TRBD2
TGCAGTGCTATAGATAGCGGGAGGCGGTACAATGAGCAGTTCTTC
CSAIDSGRRYNEQFF
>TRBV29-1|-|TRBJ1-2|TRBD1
TGCAGCGTTGAATGGGACAGGACCTATGGCTACACCTTC
CSVEWDRTYGYTF
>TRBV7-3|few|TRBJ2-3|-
TGTGCCAGCAGCCCTAATCAAGATACAGATACGCAGTATTTT
CASSPNQDTDTQYF
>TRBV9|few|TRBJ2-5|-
TGTGCCAGCAGCGTAGACAGTCATGAGACCCAGTACTTC
CASSVDSHETQYF
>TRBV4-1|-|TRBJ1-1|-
TGCGCCAGCAGCCAAGTTCCATTCCCCTCCCAGGGACGGAACACTGAAGCTTTCTTT
CASSQVPFPSQGRNTEAFF
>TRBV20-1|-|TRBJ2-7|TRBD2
TGCAGTGCTAGAGCACGACTAGCGACCTACGAGCAGTACTTC
CSARARLATYEQYF
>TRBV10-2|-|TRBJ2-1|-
TGCGCCAGCAGCCGAAGGCGCGTTGGGAGCAATGAGCAGTGCTTC
CASSRRRVGSNEQCF
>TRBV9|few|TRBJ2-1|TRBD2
TGTGCCAGCAGCTTCTATTGGACTAGCGGGATGTCCAATGAGCAGTTCTTC
CASSFYWTSGMSNEQFF
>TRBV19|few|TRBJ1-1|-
TGTGCCAGTAGTATATGGTTCACAGGGACCACTGAAGCTTTCTTT
CASSIWFTGTTEAFF
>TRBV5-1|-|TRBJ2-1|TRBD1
TGCGCCAGCAGCGGGGGGACAGGGCGCTACAATGAGCAGTTCTTC
CASSGGTGRYNEQFF
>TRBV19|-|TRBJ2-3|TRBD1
TGTGCCAGTAGTCCACGGACAGGGCTAAGCACAGATACGCAGTATTTT
CASSPRTGLSTDTQYF
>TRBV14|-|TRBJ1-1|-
TGTGCCAGCAGCCAGCAACCGATGAACACTGAAGCTTTCTTT
CASSQQPMNTEAFF
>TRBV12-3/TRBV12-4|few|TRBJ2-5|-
TGTGCCAGCAGTTTCCCCCAGGGGCTAGAGACCCAGTACTTC
CASSFPQGLETQYF
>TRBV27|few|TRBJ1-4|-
TGTGCCACCCGTAGGGATGGAGAAAAACTGTTTTTT
CATRRDGEKLFF
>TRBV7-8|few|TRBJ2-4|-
TGTGCCAGCAGCTTAGTAGGCCAGACCCTAGCCAAAAACATTCAGTACTTC
CASSLVGQTLAKNIQYF
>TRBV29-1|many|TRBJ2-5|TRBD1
TGCAGCGTTGACGGGACAGGGAAAGAGACCCAGTACTTC
CSVDGTGKETQYF
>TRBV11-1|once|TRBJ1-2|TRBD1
TGTGCCAGCAGCTTAGTCGTGGGACAGTCCTATGGCTACACCTTC
CASSLVVGQSYGYTF
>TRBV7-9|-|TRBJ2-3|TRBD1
TGTGCCAGCAGCAATCGACAGGGGCCCACAGATACGCAGTATTTT
CASSNRQGPTDTQYF
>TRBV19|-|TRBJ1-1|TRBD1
TGTGCCAGTAGTCGGACAGGGTACGCTGAAGCTTTATTT
CASSRTGYAEALF
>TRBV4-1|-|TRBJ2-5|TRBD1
TGCGCCAGCAGCCATGCCGGGACAGGGGGGCAGACCCAGTACTTC
CASSHAGTGGQTQYF
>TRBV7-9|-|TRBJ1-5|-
TGTGCCAGCAGCTTAGCGGGACTACTCAATCAGCCCCAGCATTTT
CASSLAGLLNQPQHF
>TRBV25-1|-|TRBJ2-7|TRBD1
TGTGCCAGCAGTGAATGGGGGACAGGGACTTACGAGCAGTACTTC
CASSEWGTGTYEQYF
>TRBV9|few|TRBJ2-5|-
TGTGCCAGCAGCGTCGGGGACCCTAGCGCGGAGACCCAGTACTTC
CASSVGDPSAETQYF
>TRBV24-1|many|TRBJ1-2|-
TGTGCCACCAGTGATAGTACTCGACCCTATGGCTACACCTTC
CATSDSTRPYGYTF
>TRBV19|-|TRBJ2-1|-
TGTGCCAGTAGTATAGTAGGGGGGGGGTTTAACAATGAGCAGTTCTTC
CASSIVGGGFNNEQFF
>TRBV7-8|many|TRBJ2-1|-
TGTGCCAGCAGCTTCCGTGGGGACAATGAGCAGTTCTTC
CASSFRGDNEQFF
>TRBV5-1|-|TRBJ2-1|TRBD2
TGCGCCAGCAGCTTGGCCGCGGGAGGGCCGGCCCTGTCCTACAATGAGCAGTTCTTC
CASSLAAGGPALSYNEQFF
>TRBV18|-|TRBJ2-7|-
TGTGCCAGCTCGCCTGAGGGGGGTGGCTACTACGAGCAGTACTTC
CASSPEGGGYYEQYF
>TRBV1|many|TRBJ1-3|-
TGCACCAGCAGCCAAGATCTACGGGACAGGGGAAACACCATATATTTT
CTSSQDLRDRGNTIYF
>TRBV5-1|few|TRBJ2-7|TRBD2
TGCGCCAGCAGCCTTTCTAGCGGGAAATTCTACGAGCAGTACTTC
CASSLSSGKFYEQYF
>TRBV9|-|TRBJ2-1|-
TGTGCCAGCAGCGTAGAGCCCTATAGATCAGAGCAGTTCTTC
CASSVEPYRSEQFF
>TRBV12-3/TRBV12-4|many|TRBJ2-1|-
TGTGCCAGCAGGACTGCTCAGGGATTCGGCTACAATGAGCAGTTCTTC
CASRTAQGFGYNEQFF
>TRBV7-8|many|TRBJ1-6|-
TGTGCCAGCAGCTCTGGTGGCAGGGCGAGGTCACCCCTCCACTTT
CASSSGGRARSPLHF
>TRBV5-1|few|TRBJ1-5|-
TGCGCCAGCAGTACCGAGGGGGTCGGGCAGCCCCAGCATTTT
CASSTEGVGQPQHF
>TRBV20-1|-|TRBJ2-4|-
TGCAGTGCTAGAGATTACTCTCAAAACATTCAGTACTTC
CSARDYSQNIQYF
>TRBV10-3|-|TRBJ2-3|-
TGTGCCATCAGGGCTCCCAATGAAGATACGCAGTATTTT
CAIRAPNEDTQYF
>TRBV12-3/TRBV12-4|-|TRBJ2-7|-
TGTGCCAGCAGTTCTAAGGAGCAGTACTTC
CASSSKEQYF
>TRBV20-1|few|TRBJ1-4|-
TGCAGTGCTAGAGACGGGCAGTTTAGGGAAAAACTGTTTTTT
CSARDGQFREKLFF
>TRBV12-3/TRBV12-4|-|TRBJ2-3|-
TGTGCCAGCAGTTGGCCCAGGGGACGCACAGATACGCAGTATTTT
CASSWPRGRTDTQYF
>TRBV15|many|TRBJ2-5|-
TGTGCCACCAGCAGAGGACAGGCCTCCTTCAAAGAGACCCAGTACTTC
CATSRGQASFKETQYF
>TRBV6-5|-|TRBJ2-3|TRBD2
TGTGCCAGCAGTTACTCGGTGGGAGGGAGGGATACGCAGTATTTT
CASSYSVGGRDTQYF
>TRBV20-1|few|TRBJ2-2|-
TGCAGTGCTCCGAAGGGGGGAAACACCGGGGAGCTGTTTTTT
CSAPKGGNTGELFF
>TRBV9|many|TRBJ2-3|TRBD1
TGTGCCAGCAGTACCCGACAGGGGGGCACAGATACGCAGTATTTT
CASSTRQGGTDTQYF
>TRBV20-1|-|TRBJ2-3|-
TGCAGTGCTCCTCAAACTAGATCCACAGATACGCAGTATTTT
CSAPQTRSTDTQYF
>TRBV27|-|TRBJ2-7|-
TGTGCCAGCAGTCGTCCCCCCGCAGGGTATGCTGCGGGGGAGCAGTACTTC
CASSRPPAGYAAGEQYF
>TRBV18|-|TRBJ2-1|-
TGTGCCAGCGCCCGGGACAACGCTTACAATGAGCAGTTCTTC
CASARDNAYNEQFF
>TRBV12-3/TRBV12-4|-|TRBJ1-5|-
TGTGCCAGCAGTTGGAGCAATCAGCCCCAGCATTTT
CASSWSNQPQHF
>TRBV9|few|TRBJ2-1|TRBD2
TGTGCCAGCAGCCCCGATCTGGGCGGGGGGTACAATGAGCAGTTCTTC
CASSPDLGGGYNEQFF
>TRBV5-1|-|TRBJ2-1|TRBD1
TGCGCCAGCAGCTTGGTTGCGACAGGGACCAATGAGCAGTTCTTC
CASSLVATGTNEQFF
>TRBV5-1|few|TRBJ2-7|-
TGCGCCAGCAGCTTGGCTCAGGTTAACGAGCAGTACTTC
CASSLAQVNEQYF
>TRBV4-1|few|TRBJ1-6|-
TGCGCCAGCAGCCTGGGGTTGGATGGTTCACCCCTCCACTTT
CASSLGLDGSPLHF
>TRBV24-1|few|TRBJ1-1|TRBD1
TGTGCCACGTCCCAGGGGGCTTACCTTCGGGGGGTCGGGGTGCCTTTT
CATSQGAYLRGVGVPF
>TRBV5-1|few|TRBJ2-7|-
TGCGCCAGCACCCCCGAGGGGAGAGCCTACGAGCAGTACTTC
CASTPEGRAYEQYF
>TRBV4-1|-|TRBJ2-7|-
TGCGCCAGCAGCCAAGAGTACAGGACCACCTACGAGCAGTACTTC
CASSQEYRTTYEQYF
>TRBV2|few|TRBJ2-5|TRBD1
TGTGCCAGCAGTGAACACAGGGGGACCCAGTACTTC
CASSEHRGTQYF